A selection of T cell receptor beta chains follows, all from one sample in a study of blood T cell repertoires in COVID-19. Clones were read by immunoSEQ multiplex PCR, and TCRdb kept only the in-frame ones, dropping some. The data contain around 200,000 clones, about 86% of them singletons. Source material: PBMCs or T cells enriched from blood (not recorded which). Receptors originate from a woman in her thirties who had been exposed to COVID-19. CDR3s include the opening cysteine and the closing phenylalanine or tryptophan. A D gene is named only where the DNA matches it firmly. Clone size, where shown, is once, few, many, or a class for clones that have expanded.

>TRBD1|NA|TRBV3-1/TRBV3-2|TRBJ1-4
CASNRQGSTNEKLFF
TGTGCCAGCAACAGACAGGGATCAACTAATGAAAAACTGTTTTTT
>NA|NA|TRBV6-5|TRBJ2-7
CASSYDRSYEQYF
TGTGCCAGCAGTTACGACAGGTCCTACGAGCAGTACTTC
>NA|NA|TRBV10-1|TRBJ1-1
CASSESWVPGTEAFF
TGCGCCAGCAGTGAGTCGTGGGTCCCGGGGACTGAAGCTTTCTTT
>NA|few|TRBV5-6|TRBJ1-3
CASSDGQLLGNTIYF
TGTGCCAGCAGCGACGGACAACTGCTCGGAAACACCATATATTTT
>TRBD2|NA|TRBV5-1|TRBJ2-5
CASSLGLATQETQYF
TGCGCCAGCAGCTTGGGACTAGCGACCCAAGAGACCCAGTACTTC
>NA|NA|TRBV4-1|TRBJ1-4
CATAAGVRSGQEKLFF
TGCGCCACCGCAGCGGGGGTCCGTTCCGGGCAGGAAAAACTGTTTTTT
>NA|NA|TRBV10-3|TRBJ2-1
CAISESLGKSSYNEQFF
TGTGCCATCAGTGAGTCCCTCGGGAAGAGCTCCTACAATGAGCAGTTCTTC
>NA|NA|TRBV2|TRBJ2-3
CASRRLEGRSDTQYF
TGTGCCAGCAGACGACTAGAAGGGAGGTCAGATACGCAGTATTTT
>NA|NA|TRBV5-5|TRBJ2-1
CASSLLSSYNEQFF
TGTGCCAGCAGCTTGCTAAGTTCCTACAATGAGCAGTTCTTC
>TRBD1|NA|TRBV19|TRBJ1-6
CASSITATGTGVLNSPLHF
TGTGCCAGTAGTATAACGGCTACCGGGACAGGCGTTCTTAATTCACCCCTCCACTTT
>NA|NA|TRBV11-2|TRBJ1-1
CASSLVRGGRTEAFF
TGTGCCAGCAGCTTAGTGAGGGGAGGGAGGACTGAAGCTTTCTTT
>TRBD2|NA|TRBV27|TRBJ2-7
CASSFESASGMGEQYF
TGTGCCAGCAGTTTCGAGTCGGCTAGCGGTATGGGCGAGCAGTACTTC
>TRBD1|once|TRBV27|TRBJ1-1
CASSALYTGGVGTEAFF
TGTGCCAGCAGTGCTCTATATACAGGGGGGGTTGGGACTGAAGCTTTCTTT
>NA|NA|TRBV7-8|TRBJ1-5
CASSTGLSNQPQHF
TGTGCCAGCAGCACAGGGCTAAGCAATCAGCCCCAGCATTTT
>NA|NA|TRBV2|TRBJ2-7
CASSVQALSYEQYF
TGTGCCAGCAGTGTACAGGCCCTCTCATACGAGCAGTACTTC
>NA|NA|TRBV2|TRBJ1-2
CASKLGSGTLSGYTF
TGTGCCAGCAAACTCGGGTCCGGGACTCTGTCCGGCTACACCTTC
>NA|NA|TRBV5-1|TRBJ1-1
CASSLLEGRRGTEAFF
TGCGCCAGCAGCTTGCTGGAGGGCCGCCGGGGCACTGAAGCTTTCTTT
>NA|NA|TRBV19|TRBJ1-5
CASSISNQPQHF
TGTGCCAGTAGTATATCGAATCAGCCCCAGCATTTT
>NA|NA|TRBV19|TRBJ1-6
CASSSPPRLDNSPLHF
TGTGCCAGTAGTAGTCCCCCCCGGTTGGATAATTCACCCCTCCACTTT
>TRBD1|NA|TRBV11-2|TRBJ2-3
CASSGQGISTDTQYF
TGTGCCAGCAGCGGACAGGGTATAAGCACAGATACGCAGTATTTT
>NA|NA|TRBV7-7|TRBJ2-3
CASSLGAGASTDTQYF
TGTGCTAGCAGCTTGGGGGCAGGGGCAAGCACAGATACGCAGTATTTT
>NA|NA|TRBV2|TRBJ2-2
CASSRGFPGELFF
TGTGCCAGCAGTAGGGGCTTTCCCGGGGAGCTGTTTTTT
>TRBD1|NA|TRBV18|TRBJ1-6
CASSPPRTGVYNSPLHF
TGTGCCAGCTCACCACCACGGACAGGGGTCTATAATTCACCCCTCCACTTT
>NA|NA|TRBV6-5|TRBJ1-3
CASRRDSGNTIYF
TGTGCCAGCAGGAGGGACTCTGGAAACACCATATATTTT
>NA|NA|TRBV27|TRBJ1-6
CASSSTAFDRRYNSPLHF
TGTGCCAGCAGTTCGACCGCCTTTGACAGAAGATATAATTCACCCCTCCACTTT
>TRBD2|NA|TRBV7-3|TRBJ2-3
CASSLTGGVGTSGGDTQYF
TGTGCCAGCAGCTTAACCGGCGGGGTTGGGACTAGCGGCGGAGATACGCAGTATTTT
>TRBD1|NA|TRBV5-1|TRBJ2-3
CASSLAGQDHRTQYF
TGCGCCAGCAGCTTGGCGGGACAGGACCACCGAACGCAGTATTTT
>TRBD2|NA|TRBV6-5|TRBJ2-3
CASRVAGGTDTQYF
TGTGCCAGCAGGGTTGCGGGGGGGACAGATACGCAGTATTTT
>TRBD1|NA|TRBV5-8|TRBJ1-5
CASSRDRGTVSNQPQHF
TGTGCCAGCAGCCGGGACAGGGGAACGGTTAGCAATCAGCCCCAGCATTTT
>NA|few|TRBV5-1|TRBJ2-7
CASSPGRDYEQYF
TGCGCCAGCAGCCCAGGCAGGGATTACGAGCAGTACTTC
>NA|NA|TRBV3-1/TRBV3-2|TRBJ2-6
CASRQTGTVPGANVLTF
TGTGCCAGCAGACAAACAGGGACGGTCCCTGGGGCCAACGTCCTGACTTTC
>TRBD1|NA|TRBV5-1|TRBJ1-5
CASSLAGGSNQPQHF
TGCGCCAGCAGCTTGGCAGGGGGAAGCAATCAGCCCCAGCATTTT
>TRBD2|NA|TRBV7-2|TRBJ2-5
CASSLFGRGTQETQYF
TGTGCCAGCAGCTTATTTGGGCGGGGGACGCAAGAGACCCAGTACTTC
>TRBD1|NA|TRBV30|TRBJ1-1
CAWNRQGAGAFF
TGTGCCTGGAACCGACAGGGGGCGGGGGCTTTCTTT
>NA|few|TRBV11-3|TRBJ1-1
CASTPGAGANTEAFF
TGTGCCAGCACACCCGGTGCAGGGGCGAACACTGAAGCTTTCTTT
>TRBD1|NA|TRBV5-1|TRBJ1-5
CASSPGQGYNQPQHF
TGCGCCAGCAGCCCGGGACAGGGGTACAATCAGCCCCAGCATTTT
>NA|NA|TRBV2|TRBJ1-1
CASSVGRRGLNTEAFF
TGTGCCAGCAGTGTGGGCCGACGGGGATTGAACACTGAAGCTTTCTTT
>TRBD1|NA|TRBV10-3|TRBJ1-3
CAISGPGQGGNTIYF
TGTGCCATCAGTGGCCCAGGACAGGGGGGAAACACCATATATTTT
>TRBD2|NA|TRBV6-1|TRBJ2-5
CASSEGLARETQYF
TGTGCCAGCAGTGAAGGACTAGCCCGAGAGACCCAGTACTTC
>TRBD1|NA|TRBV10-2|TRBJ1-1
CASRDSIMNTEAFF
TGCGCCAGCCGGGACAGCATCATGAACACTGAAGCTTTCTTT
>NA|NA|TRBV30|TRBJ1-3
CAWSSVSSGNTIYF
TGTGCCTGGAGTTCGGTTTCCTCTGGAAACACCATATATTTT
>TRBD2|NA|TRBV3-1/TRBV3-2|TRBJ2-7
CASSPPGLAYEQYF
TGTGCCAGCAGCCCACCGGGACTAGCCTACGAGCAGTACTTC
>NA|NA|TRBV3-1/TRBV3-2|TRBJ1-4
CASSSREGINEKLFF
TGTGCCAGCAGCTCCCGGGAGGGGATTAATGAAAAACTGTTTTTT
>NA|once|TRBV5-6|TRBJ2-7
CASSLFQGNLYEQYF
TGTGCCAGCAGCTTGTTTCAGGGCAACCTCTACGAGCAGTACTTC